This T cell receptor (beta chain) was captured by sequencing in a study of blood T cell repertoires in COVID-19 (dated by TCRdb to the early 2020s). About the study as a whole: The collaborator samples originated in the United States, Italy and Spain and spanned the acute and convalescent phases of COVID-19. The prospective study material was composed of cDNA or gDNA derived from T cells, B-cell-depleted T cells, or PBMCs. Subjects who had been exposed to COVID-19, were actively infected with it, or had recovered from it provided the deeply sampled blood TCRbeta repertoires that made up the dataset. The repertoires were released in a freely available public database meant as a resource for research on the immune response to SARS-CoV-2. Samples were obtained from the ongoing ImmuneRACE study (first 160 participants) and from about 1,300 subjects provided by 6 global collaborators. Nearly every sample came with metadata listing a de-identified subject ID, COVID-19 status, age in years and sex. HLA class I and class II types, where available, came from metadata supplied by the sample provider rather than from assay-based typing. The paper as a whole reports these results and caveats: Clinical and demographic metadata were provided uncurated, with the amount varying by source and participant.

Each collaborating institution followed its own protocols to collect whole blood in K2EDTA tubes. For TCRbeta analysis, collaborator samples were shipped as frozen whole blood, as isolated PBMCs, or as DNA extracted from either sample type. On this clone: Its cognate antigen has yet to be identified. Per-base qualities were not stored, and no clone one base away is much larger.

From the cysteine through the phenylalanine, the CDR3 covers 16 amino acids. Only the CDR3 part of the read is kept: 48 bases, read in frame from the first base. The germline V gene (reference sequence) gives CDR1 as SGHNT and CDR2 as YYREEE. Germline trimming: 3 bases from V, 3 bases from J; junction bases outside gene matches: 9. TCRbeta CDR3 regions were amplified from genomic DNA using the immunoSEQ Assay, a bias-controlled multiplex PCR. The authors' pipeline ran thus. The number of nucleated cells in each sample was estimated from the amplification of reference gene primers within the assay. To quantify the absolute abundance of each unique TCRbeta CDR3 rearrangement, sequence reads were collapsed and filtered. For each sample, productive Simpson clonality was calculated by taking the square root of Simpson's diversity index across productive rearrangements. TCRdb stores this immuneACCESS table with in-frame sequences only. Part of the clones is absent; in the studies checked, under half of the shortfall reflects unresolved V genes, and no reason is known for the rest. V, J and clone size reflect that table, while D and trimming were determined from the DNA. The sample table holds approximately 150,000 clones, of which around 90% were seen once. Of the sample, 0.95% is held by the ten largest clones.

Sequenced input: peripheral blood. The sequence is built from TRBV5-4 and TRBJ1-1, and TRBD1 matches 9 of the central bases. The clonotype originates from a woman aged 50 to 60 with acute or convalescent COVID-19. In nucleotides, the sequence is TGTGCCAGCAGCTCGCCAACAGGGGGCGTAGACACTGAAGCTTTCTTT. The resulting protein is CASSSPTGGVDTEAFF.